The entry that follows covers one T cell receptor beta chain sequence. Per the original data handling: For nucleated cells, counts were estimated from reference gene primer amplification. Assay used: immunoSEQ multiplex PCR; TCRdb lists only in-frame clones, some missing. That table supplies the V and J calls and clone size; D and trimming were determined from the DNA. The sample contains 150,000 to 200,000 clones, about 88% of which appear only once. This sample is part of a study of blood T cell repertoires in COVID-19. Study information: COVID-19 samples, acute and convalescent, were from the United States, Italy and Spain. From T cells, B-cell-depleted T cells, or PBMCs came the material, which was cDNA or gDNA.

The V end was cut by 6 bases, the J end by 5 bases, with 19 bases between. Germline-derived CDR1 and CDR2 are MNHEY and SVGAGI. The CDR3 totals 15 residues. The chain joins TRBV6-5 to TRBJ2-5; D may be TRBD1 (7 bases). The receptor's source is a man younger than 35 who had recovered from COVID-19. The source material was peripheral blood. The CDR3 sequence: CASSLRGRGRETQYF. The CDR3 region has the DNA TGTGCCAGCAGCCTCCGGGGCAGGGGGAGGGAGACCCAGTACTTC.